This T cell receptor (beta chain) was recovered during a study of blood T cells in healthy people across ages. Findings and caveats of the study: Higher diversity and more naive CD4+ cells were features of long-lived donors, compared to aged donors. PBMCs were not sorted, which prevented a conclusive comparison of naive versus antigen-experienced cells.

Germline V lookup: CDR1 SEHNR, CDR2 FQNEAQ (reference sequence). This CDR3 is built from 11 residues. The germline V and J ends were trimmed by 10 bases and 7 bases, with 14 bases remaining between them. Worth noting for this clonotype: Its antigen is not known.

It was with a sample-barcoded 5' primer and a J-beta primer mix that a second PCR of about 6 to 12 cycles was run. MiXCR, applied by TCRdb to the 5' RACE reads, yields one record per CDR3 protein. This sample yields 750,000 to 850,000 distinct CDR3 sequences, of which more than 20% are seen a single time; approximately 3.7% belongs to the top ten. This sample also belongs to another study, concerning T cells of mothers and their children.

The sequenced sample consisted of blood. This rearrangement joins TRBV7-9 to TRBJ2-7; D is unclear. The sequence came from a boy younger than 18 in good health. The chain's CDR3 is CATRYGKEQYF. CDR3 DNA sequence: TGTGCCACCAGATACGGAAAGGAGCAGTACTTC. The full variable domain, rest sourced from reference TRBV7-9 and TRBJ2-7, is DTGVSQNPRHKITKRGQNVTFRCDPISEHNRLYWYRQTLGQGPEFLTYFQNEAQLEKSRLLSDRFSAERPKGSFSTLEIQRTEQGDSAMYLCATRYGKEQYFGPGTRLTVT.